This TCR beta chain was identified in a study of T cell repertoires and HLA-DP antigens. Background on the study: Alloreactive CD4+ T cells targeted HLA-DP on transduced HeLa.

Some clones are missing from TCRdb's copy, which holds only in-frame ones; the method was immunoSEQ multiplex PCR. The sample carries 90,000 to 130,000 clones, nearly 95% recorded once. V was pared by 4 bases and J by 5 bases, with 13 bases of the junction left unmatched. Germline loops: CDR1 SNHLY, CDR2 FYNNEI. The CDR3 is made up of 16 amino acids. Study-wide points: Average cumulative frequency of previously undetected clones was roughly 34% against one allele and about 52% against the other. Sorted CD137+ clonality was approximately 0.38 for both alloantigens, versus around 0.037 pre-culture.

Of note for this clone: Its target is unknown.

The V gene is TRBV2, the J gene TRBJ2-5, with 7 bases matching TRBD2. Sequencing was performed on CD4+ T cells from PBMCs. The TCR originated in a woman under 30 in good health and CMV-seronegative. The CDR3 DNA follows: TGTGCCAGCAGTGCAAAATCAGGGACTATATACGAGACCCAGTACTTC. It translates to CASSAKSGTIYETQYF.